This is a list of T cell receptor beta chains from one sample in a study of vaccination effects on CD4 cells after COVID-19. These receptors have no known antigen. Sequenced by immunoSEQ multiplex PCR; TCRdb stores in-frame clones only, minus some. The data contain about 63,000 clones, roughly 80% of them singletons. Sample: CD4+ T cells from PBMCs cultured with HCoV-OC43 spike peptides, taken before COVID-19 vaccination. The source of these receptors is a human donor who received a COVID-19 vaccine. Each CDR3 is given with its conserved first and last residue. A D gene is named only where the DNA matches it firmly. The size field is filled for only some rows; it gives once, few, many or a size class.

abundance: -
v_gene: TRBV7-8
j_gene: TRBJ2-3
d_gene: TRBD2
CDR3nt: TGTGCCAGCAGCTTCAGCGGGGCCACAGATACGCAGTATTTT
CDR3aa: CASSFSGATDTQYF

abundance: once
v_gene: TRBV6-6
j_gene: TRBJ2-4
d_gene: -
CDR3nt: TGTGCCAGCAGCCTACAAACAGGGAGTGAAAACATTCAGTACTTC
CDR3aa: CASSLQTGSENIQYF

abundance: -
v_gene: TRBV5-1
j_gene: TRBJ2-5
d_gene: -
CDR3nt: TGCGCCAGCAGCCCTCAGGACAGTTCGGTGACCCAGTACTTC
CDR3aa: CASSPQDSSVTQYF

abundance: -
v_gene: TRBV4-1
j_gene: TRBJ2-5
d_gene: -
CDR3nt: TGCGCCAGCAGCCAAGCCTCCGGGGAGACCCAGTACTTC
CDR3aa: CASSQASGETQYF

abundance: once
v_gene: TRBV5-5
j_gene: TRBJ2-3
d_gene: -
CDR3nt: TGTGCCAGCAGCAGAACTTGGGAGGCAGATACGCAGTATTTT
CDR3aa: CASSRTWEADTQYF

abundance: -
v_gene: TRBV19
j_gene: TRBJ1-2
d_gene: -
CDR3nt: TGTGCCAGTAGTATAGATCAAGGGAGCCCCCGCTATGGCTACACCTTC
CDR3aa: CASSIDQGSPRYGYTF

abundance: once
v_gene: TRBV11-2
j_gene: TRBJ2-1
d_gene: TRBD2
CDR3nt: TGTGCCAGCAGCCCCCGCCTAGCGGGGGTCATCAATGAGCAGTTCTTC
CDR3aa: CASSPRLAGVINEQFF

abundance: -
v_gene: TRBV27
j_gene: TRBJ1-1
d_gene: TRBD1
CDR3nt: TGTGCCAGCAGTATCTACAGGGGAGGGGGATTGAACACTGAAGCTTTCTTT
CDR3aa: CASSIYRGGGLNTEAFF

abundance: few
v_gene: TRBV19
j_gene: TRBJ1-1
d_gene: -
CDR3nt: TGTGCCAGTAGTCTCCCCGGAGGTGTAGGGATCTCAACTGAAGCTTTCTTT
CDR3aa: CASSLPGGVGISTEAFF

abundance: -
v_gene: TRBV7-2
j_gene: TRBJ1-6
d_gene: -
CDR3nt: TGTGCCAGCAGCCCGTTTGATTCACCCCTCCACTTT
CDR3aa: CASSPFDSPLHF

abundance: -
v_gene: TRBV18
j_gene: TRBJ1-6
d_gene: -
CDR3nt: TGTGCCAGCTCACCAGTCGGGACCGACCCCGCCCTCCACTTT
CDR3aa: CASSPVGTDPALHF

abundance: -
v_gene: TRBV18
j_gene: TRBJ2-2
d_gene: -
CDR3nt: TGTGCCAGCTCACTTGGGACGAACACCGGGGAGCTGTTTTTT
CDR3aa: CASSLGTNTGELFF

abundance: few
v_gene: TRBV25-1
j_gene: TRBJ1-6
d_gene: -
CDR3nt: TGTGCCAGCAGTGAACGAATGTGGAATAATTCACCCCTCCACTTT
CDR3aa: CASSERMWNNSPLHF

abundance: -
v_gene: TRBV6-5
j_gene: TRBJ1-2
d_gene: -
CDR3nt: TGTGCCAGCAGTTACGGACAGAGACGGGGCTACACCTTC
CDR3aa: CASSYGQRRGYTF

abundance: few
v_gene: TRBV6-2/TRBV6-3
j_gene: TRBJ1-5
d_gene: -
CDR3nt: TGTGCCAGCAGTTACCAGGGGAATAGCAATCAGCCCCAGCATTTT
CDR3aa: CASSYQGNSNQPQHF

abundance: -
v_gene: TRBV3-1/TRBV3-2
j_gene: TRBJ1-4
d_gene: -
CDR3nt: TGTGCCAGCAGCCAAGGGCCCGGGGGACTGTTTTTT
CDR3aa: CASSQGPGGLFF

abundance: once
v_gene: TRBV21-1
j_gene: TRBJ1-2
d_gene: -
CDR3nt: TGTGCCAGCAGCTCTCGTAACCTCGGGTGGGGGGCGGATGGCTACACCTTC
CDR3aa: CASSSRNLGWGADGYTF

abundance: few
v_gene: TRBV7-8
j_gene: TRBJ1-6
d_gene: -
CDR3nt: TGTGCCAGCAGCTTTGGGGTGGGCAGCGTAGAGTTTAATTCACCCCTCCACTTT
CDR3aa: CASSFGVGSVEFNSPLHF

abundance: -
v_gene: TRBV28
j_gene: TRBJ2-5
d_gene: TRBD2
CDR3nt: TGTGCCAGCAACCTGGGGTCCTCAGGGCGGGGGAAGACCCAGTACTTC
CDR3aa: CASNLGSSGRGKTQYF

abundance: few
v_gene: TRBV6-5
j_gene: TRBJ1-2
d_gene: -
CDR3nt: TGTGCCAGCAGTTACATTCGGACCGGGGGTAACTATGGCTACACCTTC
CDR3aa: CASSYIRTGGNYGYTF

abundance: -
v_gene: TRBV4-3
j_gene: TRBJ2-1
d_gene: -
CDR3nt: TGCGCCAGCAGCCAAGTTCCTAGCACCGTTGAGCAGTTCTTC
CDR3aa: CASSQVPSTVEQFF

abundance: -
v_gene: TRBV6-5
j_gene: TRBJ2-3
d_gene: TRBD1
CDR3nt: TGTGCCAGCAGTCGACAGGGGGCAGATACGCAGTATTTT
CDR3aa: CASSRQGADTQYF

abundance: -
v_gene: TRBV12-5
j_gene: TRBJ2-3
d_gene: -
CDR3nt: TGTGCTAGTTTAATGCCAACATCCGACAGACTTCAGAATACGCAGTATTTT
CDR3aa: CASLMPTSDRLQNTQYF

abundance: -
v_gene: TRBV4-3
j_gene: TRBJ2-2
d_gene: -
CDR3nt: TGCGCCAGCAGCCTCCAGGGAAACACCGGGGAGCTGTTTTTT
CDR3aa: CASSLQGNTGELFF

abundance: -
v_gene: TRBV29-1
j_gene: TRBJ1-2
d_gene: -
CDR3nt: TGCAGCGTGGCCGAGGGGGCTAACTATGGCTACACCTTC
CDR3aa: CSVAEGANYGYTF

abundance: -
v_gene: TRBV7-3
j_gene: TRBJ2-4
d_gene: -
CDR3nt: TGTGCCAGCAGCCCTTCGGGGGGACACAACATTCAGTACTTC
CDR3aa: CASSPSGGHNIQYF

abundance: few
v_gene: TRBV5-6
j_gene: TRBJ2-2
d_gene: TRBD1
CDR3nt: TGTGCCAGCAGCTTGGACAGGGGGCAAGACACCGGGGAGCTGTTTTTT
CDR3aa: CASSLDRGQDTGELFF

abundance: -
v_gene: TRBV20-1
j_gene: TRBJ1-5
d_gene: -
CDR3nt: TGCAGTGCTAGTGGGGATCAGCCCCAGCATTTT
CDR3aa: CSASGDQPQHF

abundance: -
v_gene: TRBV5-4
j_gene: TRBJ2-2
d_gene: -
CDR3nt: TGTGCCAGCAGGGGGGCGGGGACCGGGGAGCTGTTTTTT
CDR3aa: CASRGAGTGELFF

abundance: -
v_gene: TRBV7-2
j_gene: TRBJ1-6
d_gene: TRBD1
CDR3nt: TGTGCCAGCAGCTACAGGACAGGGTGGGATTCACCCCTCCACTTT
CDR3aa: CASSYRTGWDSPLHF

abundance: -
v_gene: TRBV6-5
j_gene: TRBJ2-5
d_gene: TRBD1
CDR3nt: TGTGCCAGCAGTCGGCAGACAGGGGTCGATGGGACCCAGTACTTC
CDR3aa: CASSRQTGVDGTQYF

abundance: -
v_gene: TRBV19
j_gene: TRBJ1-2
d_gene: -
CDR3nt: TGTGCCAGTAGTATAGGTCCCGGACGATATGGCTACACCTTC
CDR3aa: CASSIGPGRYGYTF

abundance: once
v_gene: TRBV2
j_gene: TRBJ2-2
d_gene: -
CDR3nt: TGTGCCAGCAGTGGTAACAGGGACACCGGGGAGCTGTTTTTT
CDR3aa: CASSGNRDTGELFF

abundance: once
v_gene: TRBV18
j_gene: TRBJ1-2
d_gene: -
CDR3nt: TGTGCCAGCTCACCATCCTTGGACAGAAACTATGGCTACACCTTC
CDR3aa: CASSPSLDRNYGYTF

abundance: -
v_gene: TRBV6-1
j_gene: TRBJ1-3
d_gene: TRBD1
CDR3nt: TGTGCCAGCAACCACGGACAGGGCAAGGGAAACACCATATATTTT
CDR3aa: CASNHGQGKGNTIYF

abundance: once
v_gene: TRBV29-1
j_gene: TRBJ2-5
d_gene: -
CDR3nt: TGCAGCGTAGTGCGGGGCCCGCAAGAGACCCAGTACTTC
CDR3aa: CSVVRGPQETQYF

abundance: -
v_gene: TRBV2
j_gene: TRBJ2-2
d_gene: -
CDR3nt: TGTGCCAGCTTCGCGGACAGAAACACCGGGGAGCTGTTTTTT
CDR3aa: CASFADRNTGELFF

abundance: -
v_gene: TRBV20-1
j_gene: TRBJ1-5
d_gene: -
CDR3nt: TGCAGTGCTAGTAATTTCGGAAAAGCCTTATTGAGCAATCAGCCCCAGCATTTT
CDR3aa: CSASNFGKALLSNQPQHF

abundance: -
v_gene: TRBV9
j_gene: TRBJ1-4
d_gene: -
CDR3nt: TGTGCCAGCAGCGTAAATGACGTAATTGAAAAACTGTTTTTT
CDR3aa: CASSVNDVIEKLFF

abundance: -
v_gene: TRBV14
j_gene: TRBJ2-3
d_gene: -
CDR3nt: TGTGCCAGCAGCCAAGTGTACAGAGGCACAGATACGCAGTATTTT
CDR3aa: CASSQVYRGTDTQYF

abundance: few
v_gene: TRBV19
j_gene: TRBJ1-1
d_gene: TRBD1
CDR3nt: TGTGCCAGTAGTACGACGACAGGGTTGGAAGCTTTCTTT
CDR3aa: CASSTTTGLEAFF

abundance: -
v_gene: TRBV5-6
j_gene: TRBJ2-5
d_gene: -
CDR3nt: TGTGCCAGCAGCTTGCACCTTTTACAAGAGACCCAGTACTTC
CDR3aa: CASSLHLLQETQYF

abundance: few
v_gene: TRBV12-5
j_gene: TRBJ2-2
d_gene: -
CDR3nt: TGTGCTAGTGGTTTGGTACCCAGCACCGGGGAGCTGTTTTTT
CDR3aa: CASGLVPSTGELFF

abundance: -
v_gene: TRBV28
j_gene: TRBJ2-3
d_gene: -
CDR3nt: TGTGCCAGCATACAAGGGGGCACAGATACGCAGTATTTT
CDR3aa: CASIQGGTDTQYF

abundance: -
v_gene: TRBV6-4
j_gene: TRBJ1-1
d_gene: -
CDR3nt: TGTGCCACCCCGATTTGTGGCGCTATACTCATGAACACTGAAGCTTTCTTT
CDR3aa: CATPICGAILMNTEAFF